This TCR beta chain was obtained from a study of blood T cells in healthy people across ages. Study overall: T cells yielded about one barcoded beta molecule per two cells through template switching. General observations from the study: With age, beta diversity per million T cells declined roughly linearly, significantly by 40. Observed TCR beta diversity showed a strong correlation with the percentage of naive T cells as measured by flow cytometry.

Alongside a J-beta primer mix, a sample-barcoded 5' primer served in a second PCR lasting about 7 to 12 cycles. Every individual sample yielded 2.5 million or more paired-end reads (each containing CDR3). TCRdb redid the calling of the 5' RACE reads with MiXCR, one entry per CDR3 protein. The table records 1.5 million to 2 million distinct CDR3 sequences, 49% of them present only once. This clonotype was detected a few times. Antigen: not known. Trimming left V 3 bases short and J 7 bases short, with 10 bases between. The CDR3 covers 13 residues. Germline loops: CDR1 ENHRY, CDR2 SYGVKD. V and J are TRBV10-3 and TRBJ1-5; the D gene is possibly TRBD1 (5 bases). Material for sequencing was blood. This clonotype originated in a middle-aged woman in good health. The CDR3 is CAISDDRGQPQHF. CDR3 DNA: TGTGCCATCAGTGACGATCGGGGCCAGCCCCAGCATTTT.